The entry below gives a single T cell receptor (beta chain) sequence along with its context. The antigen remains unidentified. Through a sample-barcoded 5' primer and a J-beta primer mix, a second PCR was run for about 6 to 11 cycles. TCRdb re-called the 5' RACE reads with MiXCR, one entry per CDR3 protein. The data hold approximately 810,000 distinct CDR3 sequences, with 35% to 40% observed a single time. Germline loops: CDR1 SGHTA, CDR2 FQGNSA. The CDR3 consists of 14 residues. Losses at the gene ends were 4 bases for V and 5 bases for J; bases not matched to a gene: 5. The data are from a study of blood T cells in healthy people across ages. Background on the study: Template-switching capture recovered about one barcoded beta molecule per two T cells.

Whole-study results and caveats: Estimated diversity that came from one million T cells was considered an underestimate. Bulk PBMC profiling left naive and antigen-experienced comparisons inconclusive.

Aged about 6 to 95, donors were systemically healthy Caucasians from Russia. The specimen sequenced was blood. This receptor was obtained from a man between 18 and 29 years old in good health. The chain recombines TRBV7-2 with TRBJ1-5, with TRBD1 matching over 7 bases. CDR3 loop: CASSWTGQDQPQHF. The CDR3 DNA sequence: TGTGCCAGCAGCTGGACAGGCCAGGATCAGCCCCAGCATTTT.